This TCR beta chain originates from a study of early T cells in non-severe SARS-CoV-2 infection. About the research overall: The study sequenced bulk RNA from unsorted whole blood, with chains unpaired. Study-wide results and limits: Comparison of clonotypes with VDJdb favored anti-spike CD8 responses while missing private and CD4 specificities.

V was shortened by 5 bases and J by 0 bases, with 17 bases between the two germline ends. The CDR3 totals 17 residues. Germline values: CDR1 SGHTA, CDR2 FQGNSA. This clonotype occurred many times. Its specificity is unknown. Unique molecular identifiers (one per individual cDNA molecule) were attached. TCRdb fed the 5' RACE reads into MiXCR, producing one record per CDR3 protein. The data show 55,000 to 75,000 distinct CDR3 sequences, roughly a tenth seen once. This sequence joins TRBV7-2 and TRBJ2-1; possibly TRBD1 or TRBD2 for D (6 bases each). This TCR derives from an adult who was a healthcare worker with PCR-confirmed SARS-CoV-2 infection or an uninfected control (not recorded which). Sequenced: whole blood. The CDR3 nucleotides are TGTGCCAGCAGCCCCTTAGGGGGGATGAGCTCCTACAATGAGCAGTTCTTC. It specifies CASSPLGGMSSYNEQFF.